The T cell receptor beta chain under discussion was sequenced for a study of cytomegalovirus exposure and HLA in healthy donors. Overall study results and limits: Exclusion applied to some V segments, including TRBV6-2 and TRBV6-3, as they were indistinguishable. A later examination showed that TCR association rates differed by HLA locus, with DRB1 most and HLA-C fewest. As a later analysis revealed, most CMV-associated TCR beta chains appeared HLA-restricted. In vitro assays verified that three CMV-associated chains recognized CMV antigens specifically.

Amplification used 60 Vbeta primers and 13 Jbeta primers. Sequenced by immunoSEQ multiplex PCR; TCRdb stores in-frame clones only, minus some. The sample records about 120,000 clones, around 70% being singletons. A remark on this clone: What it recognizes is unknown.

CDR3 size: 13 residues. Germline lookup yields CDR1 SEHNR and CDR2 FQNEAQ (reference sequence). Trimming stripped 3 bases from V and 5 bases from J, with 10 bases between. V gene TRBV7-9 combines with J gene TRBJ1-1; a weak D match, TRBD1 (6 bases). Sequences were obtained from PBMCs. The source is a woman aged 35 to 49 in good health and CMV-seropositive. DNA of the CDR3: TGTGCCAGCAGCTTCGGACAGAGGACTGAAGCTTTCTTT. Protein: CASSFGQRTEAFF.